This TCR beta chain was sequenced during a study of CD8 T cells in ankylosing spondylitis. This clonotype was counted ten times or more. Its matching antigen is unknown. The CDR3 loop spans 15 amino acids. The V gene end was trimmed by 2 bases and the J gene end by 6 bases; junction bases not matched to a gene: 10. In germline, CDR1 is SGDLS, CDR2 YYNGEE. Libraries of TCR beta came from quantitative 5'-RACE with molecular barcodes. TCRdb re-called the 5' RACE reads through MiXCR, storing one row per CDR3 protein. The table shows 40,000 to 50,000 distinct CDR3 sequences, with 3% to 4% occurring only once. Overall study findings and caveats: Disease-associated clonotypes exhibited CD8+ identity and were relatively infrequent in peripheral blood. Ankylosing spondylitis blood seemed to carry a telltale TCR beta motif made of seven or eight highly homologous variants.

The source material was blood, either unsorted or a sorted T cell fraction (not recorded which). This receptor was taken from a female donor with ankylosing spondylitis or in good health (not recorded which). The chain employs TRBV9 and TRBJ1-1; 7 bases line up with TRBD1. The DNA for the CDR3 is TGTGCCAGCAGCGTTTTAGGGACAGTGGGTGCTGAAGCTTTCTTT. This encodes CASSVLGTVGAEAFF.